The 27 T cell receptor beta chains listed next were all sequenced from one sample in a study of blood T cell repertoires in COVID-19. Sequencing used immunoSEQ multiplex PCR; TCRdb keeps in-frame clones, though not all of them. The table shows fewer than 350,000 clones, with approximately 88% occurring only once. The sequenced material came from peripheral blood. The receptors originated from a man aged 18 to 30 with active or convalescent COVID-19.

The CDR3 region has the DNA TGTGCCAGCAGCGTCCGGACTAGCGGGGTGACAGATACGCAGTATTTT. Translated, it gives CASSVRTSGVTDTQYF. The V call is TRBV9, the J call TRBJ2-3; 12 bases match TRBD2. Germline loops: CDR1 SGDLS, CDR2 YYNGEE. The CDR3 extends over 16 amino acids. Unmatched junction bases numbered 4, after V lost 2 bases and J lost 3 bases.

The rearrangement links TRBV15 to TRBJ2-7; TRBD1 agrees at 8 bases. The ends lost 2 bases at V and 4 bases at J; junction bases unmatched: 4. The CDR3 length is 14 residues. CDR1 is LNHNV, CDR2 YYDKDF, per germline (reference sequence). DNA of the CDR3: TGTGCCACCAGCAGACTTGACAGGGGTTACGAGCAGTACTTC. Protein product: CATSRLDRGYEQYF.

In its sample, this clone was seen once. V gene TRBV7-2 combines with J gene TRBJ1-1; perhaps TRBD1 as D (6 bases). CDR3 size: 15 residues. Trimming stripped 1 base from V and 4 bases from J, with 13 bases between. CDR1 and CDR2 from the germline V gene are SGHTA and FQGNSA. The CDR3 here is CASSLEYRATTEAFF. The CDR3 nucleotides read TGTGCCAGCAGCTTAGAGTACAGGGCGACCACTGAAGCTTTCTTT.

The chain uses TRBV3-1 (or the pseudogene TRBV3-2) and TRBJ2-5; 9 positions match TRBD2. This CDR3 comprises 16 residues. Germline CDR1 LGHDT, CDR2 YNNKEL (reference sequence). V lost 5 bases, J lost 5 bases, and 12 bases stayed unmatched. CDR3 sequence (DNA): TGTGCCAGCAGCTCGCGCCTAGCGGGACATCGTGAGACCCAGTACTTC. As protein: CASSSRLAGHRETQYF.

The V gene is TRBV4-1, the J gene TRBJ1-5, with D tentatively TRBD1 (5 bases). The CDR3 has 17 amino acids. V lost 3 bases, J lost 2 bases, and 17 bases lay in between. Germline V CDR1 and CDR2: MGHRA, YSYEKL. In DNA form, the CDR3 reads TGCGCCAGCAGCCACGAGCCTGGGGGGGTTGGCAATCAGCCCCAGCATTTT. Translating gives CASSHEPGGVGNQPQHF.

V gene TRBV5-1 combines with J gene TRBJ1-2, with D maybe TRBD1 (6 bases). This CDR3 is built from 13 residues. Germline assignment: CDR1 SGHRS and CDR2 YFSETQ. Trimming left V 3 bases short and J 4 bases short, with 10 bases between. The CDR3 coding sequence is TGCGCCAGCAGCTCGGAGGACAGCTATGGCTACACCTTC. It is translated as CASSSEDSYGYTF.

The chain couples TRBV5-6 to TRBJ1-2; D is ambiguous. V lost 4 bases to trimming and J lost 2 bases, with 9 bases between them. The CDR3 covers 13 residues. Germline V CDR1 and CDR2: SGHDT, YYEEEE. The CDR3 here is CASSHEINYGYTF. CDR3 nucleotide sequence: TGTGCCAGCAGCCATGAGATAAACTATGGCTACACCTTC.

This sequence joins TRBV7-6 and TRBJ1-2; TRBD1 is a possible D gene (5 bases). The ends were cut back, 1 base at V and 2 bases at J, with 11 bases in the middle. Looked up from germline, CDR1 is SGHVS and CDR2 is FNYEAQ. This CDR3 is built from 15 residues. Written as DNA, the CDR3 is TGTGCCAGCAGCTTAGTATTCGCAGGGAACTATGGCTACACCTTC. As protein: CASSLVFAGNYGYTF.

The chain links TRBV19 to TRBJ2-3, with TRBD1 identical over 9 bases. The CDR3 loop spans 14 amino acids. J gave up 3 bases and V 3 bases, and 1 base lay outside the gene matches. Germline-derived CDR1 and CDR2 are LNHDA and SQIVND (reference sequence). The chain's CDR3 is CASSIDRGTDTQYF. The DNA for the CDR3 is TGTGCCAGTAGTATCGACAGGGGGACAGATACGCAGTATTTT.

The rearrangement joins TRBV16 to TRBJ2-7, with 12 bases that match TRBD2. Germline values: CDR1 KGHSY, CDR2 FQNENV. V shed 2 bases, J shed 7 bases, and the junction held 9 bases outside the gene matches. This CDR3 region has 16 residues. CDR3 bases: TGTGCCAGCAGCCAAGGGACTAGCGGGCGGATGGGGGAGCAGTACTTC. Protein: CASSQGTSGRMGEQYF.

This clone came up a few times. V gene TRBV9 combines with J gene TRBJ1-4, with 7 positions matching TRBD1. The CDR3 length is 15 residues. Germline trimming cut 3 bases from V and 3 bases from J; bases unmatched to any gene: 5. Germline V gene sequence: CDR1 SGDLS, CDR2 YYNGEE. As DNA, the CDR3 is TGTGCCAGCAGCGCAGACAGGGCTGCTAATGAAAAACTGTTTTTT. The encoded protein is CASSADRAANEKLFF.

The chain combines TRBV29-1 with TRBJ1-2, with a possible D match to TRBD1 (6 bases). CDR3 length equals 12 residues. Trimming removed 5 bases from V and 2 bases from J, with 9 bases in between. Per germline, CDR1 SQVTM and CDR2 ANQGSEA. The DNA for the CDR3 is TGCAGCGTTCCTACAGGGAACTATGGCTACACCTTC. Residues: CSVPTGNYGYTF.

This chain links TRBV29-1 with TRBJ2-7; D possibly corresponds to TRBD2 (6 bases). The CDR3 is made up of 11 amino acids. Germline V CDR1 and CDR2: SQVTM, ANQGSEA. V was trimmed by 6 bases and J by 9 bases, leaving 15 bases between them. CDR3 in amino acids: CSVGLATSQYF. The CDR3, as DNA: TGCAGCGTGGGACTTGCAACTTCGCAGTACTTC.

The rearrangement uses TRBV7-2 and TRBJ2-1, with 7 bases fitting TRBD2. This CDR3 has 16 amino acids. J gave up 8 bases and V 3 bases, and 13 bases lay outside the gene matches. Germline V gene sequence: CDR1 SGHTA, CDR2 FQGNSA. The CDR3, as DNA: TGTGCCAGCAGCTTCTTCCTTTGGAGCGGGGATTATGAGCAGTTCTTC. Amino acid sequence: CASSFFLWSGDYEQFF. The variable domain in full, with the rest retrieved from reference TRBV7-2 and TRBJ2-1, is GAGVSQSPSNKVTEKGKDVELRCDPISGHTALYWYRQSLGQGLEFLIYFQGNSAPDKSGLPSDRFSAERTGGSVSTLTIQRTQQEDSAVYLCASSFFLWSGDYEQFFGPGTRLTVL.

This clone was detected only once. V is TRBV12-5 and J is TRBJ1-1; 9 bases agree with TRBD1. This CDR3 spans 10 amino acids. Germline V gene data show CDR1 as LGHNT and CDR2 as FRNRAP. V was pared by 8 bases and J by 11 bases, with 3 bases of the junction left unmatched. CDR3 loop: CASLGTGAFF. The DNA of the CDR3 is TGTGCTAGTTTAGGGACAGGGGCTTTCTTT.

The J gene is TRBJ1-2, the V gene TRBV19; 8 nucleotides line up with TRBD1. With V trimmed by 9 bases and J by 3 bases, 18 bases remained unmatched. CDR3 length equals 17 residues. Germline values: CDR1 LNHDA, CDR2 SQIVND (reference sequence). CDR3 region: CASHMGLTGGKDYGYTF. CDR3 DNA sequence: TGTGCCAGCCATATGGGATTAACAGGGGGTAAGGACTATGGCTACACCTTC.

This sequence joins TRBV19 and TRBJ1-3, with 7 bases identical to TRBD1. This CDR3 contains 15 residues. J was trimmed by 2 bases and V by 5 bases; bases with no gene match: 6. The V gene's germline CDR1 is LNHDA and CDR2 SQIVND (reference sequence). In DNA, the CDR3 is TGTGCCAGTAGTCTTGCCGGGACAGCTGGAAACACCATATATTTT. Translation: CASSLAGTAGNTIYF.

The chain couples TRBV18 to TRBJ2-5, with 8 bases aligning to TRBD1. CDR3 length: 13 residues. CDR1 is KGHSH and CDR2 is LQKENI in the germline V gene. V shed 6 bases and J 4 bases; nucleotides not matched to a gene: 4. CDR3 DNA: TGTGCCAGCTCGAGCCAGGGGGCAGAGACCCAGTACTTC. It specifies CASSSQGAETQYF. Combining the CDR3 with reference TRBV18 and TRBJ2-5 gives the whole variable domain NAGVMQNPRHLVRRRGQEARLRCSPMKGHSHVYWYRQLPEEGLKFMVYLQKENIIDESGMPKERFSAEFPKEGPSILRIQQVVRGDSAAYFCASSSQGAETQYFGPGTRLLVL.

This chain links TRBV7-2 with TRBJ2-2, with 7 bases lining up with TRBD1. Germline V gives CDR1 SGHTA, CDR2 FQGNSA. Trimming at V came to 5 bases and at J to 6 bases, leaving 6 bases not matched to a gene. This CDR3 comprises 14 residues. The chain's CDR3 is CASSPLTGAGELFF. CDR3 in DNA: TGTGCCAGCAGCCCGTTAACAGGGGCCGGGGAGCTGTTTTTT.

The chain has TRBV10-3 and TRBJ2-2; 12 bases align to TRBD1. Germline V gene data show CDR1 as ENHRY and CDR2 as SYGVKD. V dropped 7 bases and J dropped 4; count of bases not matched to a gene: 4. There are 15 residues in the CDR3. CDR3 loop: CAITGTGGFTGELFF. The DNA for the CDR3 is TGTGCCATCACCGGGACAGGGGGCTTCACCGGGGAGCTGTTTTTT.

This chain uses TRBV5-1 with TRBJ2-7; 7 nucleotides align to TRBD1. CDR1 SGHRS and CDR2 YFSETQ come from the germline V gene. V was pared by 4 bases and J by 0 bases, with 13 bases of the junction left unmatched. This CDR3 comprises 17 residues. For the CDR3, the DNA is TGCGCCAGCAGCCTGGGACCTCTACAGGGGAGCTCCTACGAGCAGTACTTC. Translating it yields CASSLGPLQGSSYEQYF.

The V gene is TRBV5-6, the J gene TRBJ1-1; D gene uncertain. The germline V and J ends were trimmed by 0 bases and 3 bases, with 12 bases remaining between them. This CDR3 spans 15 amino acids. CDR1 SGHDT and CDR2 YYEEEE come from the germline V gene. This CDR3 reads CASSLERSYYTEAFF. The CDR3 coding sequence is TGTGCCAGCAGCTTGGAGAGGAGTTATTACACTGAAGCTTTCTTT.

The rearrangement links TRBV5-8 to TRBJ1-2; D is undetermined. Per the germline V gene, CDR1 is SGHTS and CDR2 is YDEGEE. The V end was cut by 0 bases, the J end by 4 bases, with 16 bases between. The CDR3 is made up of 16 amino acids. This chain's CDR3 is CASSLAPIPRIYGYTF. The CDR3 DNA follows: TGTGCCAGCAGCTTGGCCCCAATTCCCAGGATCTATGGCTACACCTTC.

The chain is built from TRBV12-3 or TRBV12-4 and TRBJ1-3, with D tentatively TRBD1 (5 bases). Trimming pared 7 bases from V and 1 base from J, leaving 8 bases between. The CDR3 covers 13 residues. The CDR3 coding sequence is TGTGCCAGCATTGGGACTTCTGGAAACACCATATATTTT. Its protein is CASIGTSGNTIYF.

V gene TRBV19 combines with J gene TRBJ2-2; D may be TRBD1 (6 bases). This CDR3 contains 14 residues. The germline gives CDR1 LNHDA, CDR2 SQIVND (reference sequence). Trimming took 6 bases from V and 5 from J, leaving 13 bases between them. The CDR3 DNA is TGTGCCAGTAGCCTGACAGGAGAGACCGGGGAGCTGTTTTTT. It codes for CASSLTGETGELFF.

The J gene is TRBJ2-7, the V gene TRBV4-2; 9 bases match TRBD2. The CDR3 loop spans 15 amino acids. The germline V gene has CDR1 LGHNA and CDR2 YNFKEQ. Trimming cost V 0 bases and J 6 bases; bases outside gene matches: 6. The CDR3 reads CASSQDRLAGTEQYF. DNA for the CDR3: TGTGCCAGCAGCCAAGATCGGCTAGCGGGGACCGAGCAGTACTTC.

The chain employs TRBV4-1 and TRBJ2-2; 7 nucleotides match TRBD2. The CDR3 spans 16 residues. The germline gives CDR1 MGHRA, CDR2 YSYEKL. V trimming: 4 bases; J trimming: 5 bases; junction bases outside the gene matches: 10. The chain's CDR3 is CASSPPGGGRTGELFF. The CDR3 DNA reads TGCGCCAGCAGCCCACCCGGGGGAGGGAGAACCGGGGAGCTGTTTTTT.